This entry concerns a single TCR beta chain. Unmatched junction bases numbered 3, after V lost 0 bases and J lost 1 base. The CDR3 covers 16 residues. Germline lookup yields CDR1 SGHVS and CDR2 FQNEAQ. Original methodology: It was from reference gene primer amplification that nucleated cell counts were estimated. The repertoire was sequenced with immunoSEQ multiplex PCR; TCRdb's copy has only in-frame clones and lacks some. That table furnishes V, J and clone size, whereas the DNA furnished D and trimming. Here the sample spans approximately 100,000 clones, roughly nine tenths being singletons. This specimen belongs to a study of blood T cell repertoires in COVID-19. Study summary: Italy, Spain and the United States were the sources of the convalescent and acute COVID-19 samples. From T cells, B-cell-depleted T cells, or PBMCs came the material, which was cDNA or gDNA.

The sequencing sample was made of peripheral blood. The sequence derives from a man in his forties or fifties in a cohort sampled during active COVID-19. The chain joins TRBV7-8 to TRBJ2-3; 8 bases match TRBD1. CDR3 in amino acids: CASSLAGTGGTDTQYF. CDR3 coding DNA: TGTGCCAGCAGCTTAGCCGGGACAGGAGGCACAGATACGCAGTATTTT.